The rows below give T cell receptor beta chains drawn from one sample of a study of T cells in Graves' hyperthyroidism and ophthalmopathy. TCRdb reanalysed the multiplex PCR reads using MiXCR and keeps one entry per CDR3 protein. The sample includes more than 650,000 distinct CDR3 sequences, around 15% of them seen just once. Sequences were obtained from blood. These receptor sequences come from a woman younger than 30 with Graves' hyperthyroidism. Each CDR3 is given with its conserved first and last residue. Each record gives: V gene, J gene, clone size, D gene, CDR3 protein, CDR3 DNA. D genes are given only for firm matches. The listing skips clone size in some rows; elsewhere it reads once, few, many or a size class.

>TRBV7-2|TRBJ1-1|NA|NA
CASSLGILNTGAFF
TGTGCCAGCAGCTTAGGGATCTTGAACACTGGAGCTTTCTTT
>TRBV7-3|TRBJ2-3|many|TRBD2
CASSLLGISGRSRDTQYF
TGTGCCAGCAGCTTACTCGGGATTAGCGGGAGGTCCCGAGATACGCAGTATTTT
>TRBV20-1|TRBJ2-7|many|TRBD2
CSAYSGSSYEQYF
TGCAGTGCTTATAGCGGGAGCTCCTACGAGCAGTACTTC
>TRBV27|TRBJ2-5|NA|NA
CASSSYPMETQYF
TGTGCCAGCAGTTCCTACCCCATGGAGACCCAGTACTTC
>TRBV10-3|TRBJ2-3|NA|NA
CAISFSASDTQYF
TGTGCCATCAGTTTCAGTGCATCAGATACGCAGTATTTT
>TRBV20-1|TRBJ2-7|many|NA
CSASQGRTDEQYF
TGCAGTGCTTCACAGGGGAGGACCGACGAGCAGTACTTC
>TRBV20-1|TRBJ2-7|many|TRBD2
CSASYAGGYEQYF
TGCAGTGCTAGTTACGCGGGAGGCTACGAGCAGTACTTC
>TRBV5-1|TRBJ2-5|NA|TRBD2
CASSLVLTSAGGQETQYF
TGCGCCAGCAGCTTGGTGCTCACCTCAGCGGGAGGCCAAGAGACCCAGTACTTC
>TRBV20-1|TRBJ2-1|NA|NA
CSASRQHIYTGQFF
TGCAGTGCTAGCCGGCAGCATATCTACACTGGGCAGTTCTTC
>TRBV5-1|TRBJ2-7|many|TRBD1
CASSLAAGGYYEQYF
TGCGCCAGCAGCTTGGCCGCAGGGGGCTACTACGAGCAGTACTTC
>TRBV11-2|TRBJ2-7|NA|NA
CASSLYATDYYEQYF
TGTGCCAGCAGCTTATATGCGACGGACTACTACGAGCAGTACTTC
>TRBV29-1|TRBJ1-2|NA|NA
CSVAQGFSNYGYTF
TGCAGCGTTGCTCAGGGCTTCTCTAACTATGGCTACACCTTC
>TRBV6-5|TRBJ1-2|NA|TRBD1
CASSYSTDRPYHGYTF
TGTGCCAGCAGTTACTCAACGGACAGGCCCTACCATGGCTACACCTTC
>TRBV6-2/TRBV6-3|TRBJ1-2|NA|NA
CASSPIDRPFYGYTF
TGTGCCAGCAGCCCTATTGACAGGCCCTTCTATGGCTACACCTTC
>TRBV2|TRBJ1-5|NA|NA
CASQIGQNSNQPQHF
TGTGCCAGCCAAATCGGACAGAATAGCAATCAGCCCCAGCATTTT
>TRBV2|TRBJ2-1|many|NA
CASLSAEPYNEQFF
TGTGCCAGCTTGTCGGCGGAACCCTACAATGAGCAGTTCTTC
>TRBV6-2/TRBV6-3|TRBJ2-4|NA|NA
CASSYGGPPKNIQYF
TGTGCCAGCAGTTACGGGGGACCTCCCAAAAACATTCAGTACTTC
>TRBV7-8|TRBJ2-3|many|NA
CASSAAWGMRTDTQYF
TGTGCCAGCAGCGCGGCATGGGGGATGCGCACAGATACGCAGTATTTT
>TRBV30|TRBJ2-7|many|NA
CAWGDETDSALEQYF
TGTGCCTGGGGAGACGAGACAGACTCTGCCCTCGAGCAGTACTTC
>TRBV6-1|TRBJ2-7|few|TRBD2
CASRELGRAHEQYF
TGTGCCAGCAGGGAACTCGGGAGGGCCCACGAGCAGTACTTC
>TRBV2|TRBJ2-1|many|NA
CASTHGRLVNEQFF
TGTGCCAGCACCCATGGGCGGCTAGTCAATGAGCAGTTCTTC
>TRBV29-1|TRBJ2-3|NA|NA
CSVGAGDTQYF
TGCAGCGTCGGGGCCGGGGATACGCAGTATTTT
>TRBV28|TRBJ2-1|many|TRBD2
CASSRTSGRAFEQFF
TGTGCCAGCAGTCGTACTAGCGGGAGGGCCTTCGAGCAGTTCTTC
>TRBV2|TRBJ1-2|few|TRBD1
CASSEVPGGGGGYGYTF
TGTGCCAGCAGTGAAGTGCCGGGGGGAGGGGGCGGCTATGGCTACACCTTC
>TRBV9|TRBJ1-2|NA|TRBD1
CASSVAPTGATSYGYTF
TGTGCCAGCAGCGTAGCCCCGACAGGGGCTACTAGCTATGGCTACACCTTC
>TRBV3-1|TRBJ2-2|NA|NA
CASSQDLKELFF
TGTGCCAGCAGCCAAGATTTGAAGGAGCTGTTTTTT
>TRBV6-1|TRBJ2-5|NA|NA
CASSGDRLRKTQYF
TGTGCCAGCAGTGGAGACAGGCTTAGGAAGACCCAGTACTTC
>TRBV6-1|TRBJ1-1|few|TRBD1
CASSESTGITEAFF
TGTGCCAGCAGTGAATCGACAGGGATTACTGAAGCTTTCTTT
>TRBV3-1|TRBJ2-1|few|TRBD2
CASSPLGRAGGYNEQFF
TGTGCCAGCAGCCCCCTTGGAAGAGCGGGGGGCTACAATGAGCAGTTCTTC
>TRBV7-9|TRBJ2-7|many|NA
CASSESLTGDWGAYEQYF
TGTGCCAGCAGCGAAAGCCTTACAGGGGACTGGGGGGCCTACGAGCAGTACTTC
>TRBV27|TRBJ1-2|NA|NA
CASSPLDLNGHGYTF
TGTGCCAGCAGTCCTCTAGACCTAAACGGGCATGGCTACACCTTC
>TRBV2|TRBJ2-1|many|NA
CASRERRSYYNEQFF
TGTGCCAGCCGGGAACGACGAAGCTATTACAATGAGCAGTTCTTC
>TRBV20-1|TRBJ2-1|many|TRBD2
CSARDSILAGVLEFF
TGCAGTGCTAGAGATAGTATCCTAGCGGGAGTTCTTGAGTTCTTC
>TRBV12-3/TRBV12-4|TRBJ1-1|many|NA
CASSFPDQDTEAFF
TGTGCCAGCAGTTTTCCGGACCAGGACACTGAAGCTTTCTTT
>TRBV11-3|TRBJ2-1|NA|TRBD1
CASSLGQGAPLSSHNEQFF
TGTGCCAGCAGCTTAGGACAGGGGGCGCCGCTTAGCTCCCACAATGAGCAGTTCTTC
>TRBV5-4|TRBJ2-1|few|NA
CASSGQFSYNEQFF
TGTGCCAGCAGCGGACAGTTCTCCTACAATGAGCAGTTCTTC
>TRBV28|TRBJ2-7|few|NA
CASKNLRSYEQYF
TGTGCCAGCAAGAACTTACGCTCCTACGAGCAGTACTTC
>TRBV28|TRBJ1-1|NA|NA
CASRYVGGLNTEAFF
TGTGCCAGCAGATATGTTGGGGGGCTGAACACTGAAGCTTTCTTT
>TRBV7-3|TRBJ1-5|many|NA
CASSLPGQPQHF
TGTGCCAGCAGCTTGCCAGGGCAGCCCCAGCATTTT
>TRBV20-1|TRBJ2-3|few|NA
CSASGYISYTDTQYF
TGCAGTGCTTCGGGATACATCTCCTACACAGATACGCAGTATTTT
>TRBV7-9|TRBJ1-1|few|TRBD1
CASSQSIQTGTGEAFF
TGTGCCAGCAGTCAATCAATCCAAACCGGGACAGGTGAAGCTTTCTTT
>TRBV7-9|TRBJ2-7|many|NA
CASSPTGLGSYEQYF
TGTGCCAGCAGTCCTACAGGGTTAGGATCCTACGAGCAGTACTTC
>TRBV28|TRBJ1-2|few|NA
CASSTTTDNYGYTF
TGTGCCAGCAGTACAACGACGGACAACTATGGCTACACCTTC
>TRBV11-2|TRBJ2-1|many|TRBD2
CASSLGYARGTSEYNEQFF
TGTGCCAGCAGCTTAGGCTACGCGCGCGGGACTAGCGAATACAATGAGCAGTTCTTC